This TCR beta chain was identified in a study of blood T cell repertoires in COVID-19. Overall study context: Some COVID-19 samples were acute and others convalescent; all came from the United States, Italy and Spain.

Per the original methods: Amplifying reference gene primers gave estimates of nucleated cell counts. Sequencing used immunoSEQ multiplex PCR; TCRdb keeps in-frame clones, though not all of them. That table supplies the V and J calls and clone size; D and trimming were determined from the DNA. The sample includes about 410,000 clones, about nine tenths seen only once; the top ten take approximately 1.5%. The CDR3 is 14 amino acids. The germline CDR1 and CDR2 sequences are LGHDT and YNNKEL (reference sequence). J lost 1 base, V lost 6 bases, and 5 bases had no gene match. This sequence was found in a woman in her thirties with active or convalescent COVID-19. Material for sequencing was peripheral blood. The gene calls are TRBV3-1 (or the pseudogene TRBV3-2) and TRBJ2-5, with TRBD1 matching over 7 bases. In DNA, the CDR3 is TGTGCCAGCAGAAGAGGGACAGCCCAAGAGACCCAGTACTTC. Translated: CASRRGTAQETQYF.